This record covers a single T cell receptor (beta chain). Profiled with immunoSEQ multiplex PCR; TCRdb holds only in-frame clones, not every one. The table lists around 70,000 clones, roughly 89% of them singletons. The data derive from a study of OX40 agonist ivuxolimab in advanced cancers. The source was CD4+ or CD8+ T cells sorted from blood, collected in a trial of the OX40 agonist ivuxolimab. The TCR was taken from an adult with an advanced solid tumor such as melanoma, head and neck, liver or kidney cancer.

The CDR3 DNA reads as TGTGCCAGCAGAGACTACTCAGAAGAGACCCAGTACTTC. It translates to CASRDYSEETQYF. The V gene is TRBV7-2, the J gene TRBJ2-5, with D possibly being TRBD2 (5 bases). The CDR3 totals 13 residues. Germline CDR1 SGHTA, CDR2 FQGNSA. V was shortened by 6 bases and J by 3 bases, with 11 bases between the two germline ends.